One and the same sample provided the 4 T cell receptor beta chains below, sequenced in a study of CD8 T cell repertoires and HIV-1 epitope variants. The repertoire was sequenced with immunoSEQ multiplex PCR; TCRdb's copy has only in-frame clones and lacks some. This table holds approximately 5,500 clones, approximately 66% found once. These TCRs are of unknown antigen specificity. The sequencing sample was made of cultured CD8+ T cells derived from PBMCs. These receptors were collected from a male donor with HIV.

This clone came up once. This sequence joins TRBV9 and TRBJ2-1; unclear D gene. This CDR3 has 16 amino acids. Germline assignment: CDR1 SGDLS and CDR2 YYNGEE. V was trimmed by 0 bases and J by 0 bases, leaving 10 bases between them. DNA of the CDR3: TGTGCCAGCAGCGTAGAAGCCGGTAGCTCCTACAATGAGCAGTTCTTC. Encoded protein: CASSVEAGSSYNEQFF. Based on the CDR3 plus reference TRBV9 and TRBJ2-1, the full variable domain is DSGVTQTPKHLITATGQRVTLRCSPRSGDLSVYWYQQSLDQGLQFLIQYYNGEERAKGNILERFSAQQFPDLHSELNLSSLELGDSALYFCASSVEAGSSYNEQFFGPGTRLTVL.

J is TRBJ2-1 and V is TRBV27; TRBD2 agrees at 8 bases. CDR3 length: 15 amino acids. The V and J ends lost 9 bases and 4 bases, in that order; junction bases with no gene match: 11. Germline V lookup: CDR1 MNHEY, CDR2 SMNVEV (reference sequence). The CDR3 DNA sequence: TGTGCCAGTAGCCTGGCGGGAGGATCGTACAATGAGCAGTTCTTC. It translates to CASSLAGGSYNEQFF.

The chain joins TRBV28 to TRBJ2-5; 12 positions match TRBD2. The trim removed 3 bases at V and 4 bases at J, leaving 3 bases unmatched. CDR1 is MDHEN and CDR2 is SYDVKM in the germline V gene. The CDR3 contains 15 residues. CDR3 nucleotides: TGTGCCAGCAGTTTTCGGACTAGCGGGGCAGAGACCCAGTACTTC. As protein: CASSFRTSGAETQYF.

CDR3: CVRSFGRPGSNVLTF. CDR3 DNA: TGTGTCAGAAGCTTCGGGCGCCCTGGGTCCAACGTCCTGACTTTC. This chain uses TRBV7-5 with TRBJ2-6. TRBV7-5 is assigned pseudogene status. This CDR3 spans 15 amino acids.